This T cell receptor beta chain is drawn from a study of cytomegalovirus exposure and HLA in healthy donors. About the study: The 120 or so validation repertoires were produced on the same platform as the 500 to 800 repertoires of the first cohort. This was reported in a later analysis.

This clone has only one observation. No antigen is known for it. Some clones are missing from TCRdb's copy, which holds only in-frame ones; the method was immunoSEQ multiplex PCR. Among approximately 220,000 clones, approximately 80% were seen once, and the ten largest hold 11% to 15%. General study results and limits: Listed as cytomegalovirus-associated were about 160 TCR beta chains. Among TCR sequences, most were rare, though some public TCRs appeared in many donors.

The donors were part of the validation cohort, which consisted of over a hundred subjects and was separate from the first cohort of roughly 620 subjects. This CDR3 region has 13 residues. Germline lookup yields CDR1 WNHNN and CDR2 SYGVQD (reference sequence). The germline V and J ends were trimmed by 4 bases and 2 bases, with 8 bases remaining between them. This receptor was identified in a woman aged 30 to 39 in good health and CMV-seropositive. This chain joins TRBV10-1 and TRBJ1-2; D perhaps matches TRBD1 (5 bases). The sequencing sample was made of PBMCs. The CDR3 sequence: CASSAGTNYGYTF. CDR3 sequence (DNA): TGCGCCAGCAGTGCGGGGACCAACTATGGCTACACCTTC.